This TCR beta chain derives from a study of OX40 agonist ivuxolimab in advanced cancers. Study in general: Of the patients, three showed partial responses, one with hepatocellular carcinoma and two with cutaneous melanoma.

Germline V gives CDR1 MNHEY, CDR2 SVGAGI. The CDR3 loop spans 14 amino acids. With 2 bases removed from V and 5 bases from J, the gap between germline ends came to 12 bases. Clones were read by immunoSEQ multiplex PCR, and TCRdb kept only the in-frame ones, dropping some. The table lists some 77,000 clones, around 93% of them singletons. The study, taken as a whole, reports: The authors did not determine the antigen specificity of the expanded peripheral T cells.

With regard to this clone: Its antigen is still unknown.

This receptor was taken from an adult with an advanced solid tumor such as melanoma, head and neck, liver or kidney cancer. Sequences were derived from CD4+ or CD8+ T cells sorted from blood, sampled in a trial of the OX40 agonist ivuxolimab. The chain joins TRBV6-5 to TRBJ2-5; possibly TRBD1 or TRBD2 for D (6 bases each). CDR3 sequence: CASSYGLGGETQYF. Written as DNA, the CDR3 is TGTGCCAGCAGTTACGGCCTAGGGGGGGAGACCCAGTACTTC.